Below are 23 T cell receptor beta chains sequenced from a single sample in a study of cytomegalovirus exposure and HLA in healthy donors (dated by TCRdb to about 2017). The library was prepared using the immunoSEQ multiplex PCR assay. For the multiplex PCR, a mixture combining 60 forward primers for TCR Vbeta segments and 13 reverse primers for TCR Jbeta segments was used. The table was pulled from immuneACCESS by TCRdb, which kept in-frame rearrangements only. Such tables lose some clones; where checked, under half of the loss comes from unresolved V genes, and the rest has no known cause. The sample table contains around 140,000 clones; only one count was recorded for more than 60% of them. The ten largest clonotypes hold about 1.5% of the sample. Sequencing used PBMCs. These receptors all come from a woman under 30 in good health and CMV-seronegative.

V gene TRBV4-2 combines with J gene TRBJ2-5; possible D gene TRBD2, 6 bases. Trimming stripped 3 bases from V and 2 bases from J, with 10 bases between. The germline V gene encodes CDR1 LGHNA and CDR2 YNFKEQ. The CDR3 length is 14 residues. The CDR3 DNA reads TGTGCCAGCAGCCAGGGGGGAGGACAAGAGACCCAGTACTTC. Its protein product is CASSQGGGQETQYF.

This clone was observed a few times. This chain connects TRBV30 to TRBJ2-7, with D possibly being TRBD2 (6 bases). V was shortened by 4 bases and J by 7 bases, with 17 bases between the two germline ends. The CDR3 totals 13 residues. Germline loops: CDR1 GTSNPN, CDR2 SVGIG (reference sequence). The CDR3 sequence: CAWTIEAGGEQYF. CDR3 coding DNA: TGTGCCTGGACTATCGAGGCTGGAGGGGAGCAGTACTTC.

This clone was counted a single time. The chain has TRBV5-1 and TRBJ2-1, with 13 bases lining up with TRBD2. The length of the CDR3 is 19 residues. Losses at the gene ends were 4 bases for V and 3 bases for J; bases not matched to a gene: 13. Per germline, CDR1 SGHRS and CDR2 YFSETQ. The CDR3 loop is CASSGTSGVSPIHYNEQFF. The DNA of the CDR3 is TGCGCCAGCAGCGGGACTAGCGGGGTGTCACCGATCCACTACAATGAGCAGTTCTTC.

The rearrangement joins TRBV5-6 to TRBJ1-1, with D unresolved. CDR1 and CDR2 (germline): SGHDT, YYEEEE. The CDR3 loop spans 12 amino acids. Trimming pared 2 bases from V and 9 bases from J, leaving 11 bases between. CDR3 amino acids: CASSLKAGQAFF. In DNA, the CDR3 is TGTGCCAGCAGCTTAAAGGCGGGCCAAGCTTTCTTT.

This clone was seen only a few times. The rearrangement joins TRBV19 to TRBJ2-3; no clear D. The germline gives CDR1 LNHDA, CDR2 SQIVND (reference sequence). The CDR3 extends over 13 amino acids. Trimming shortened V by 1 base and J by 2 bases, and 4 bases separated the two germline ends. Written as DNA, the CDR3 is TGTGCCAGTAGTATAGGGGCCACAGATACGCAGTATTTT. Translating it yields CASSIGATDTQYF. The whole variable domain, filled in from reference TRBV19 and TRBJ2-3, reads DGGITQSPKYLFRKEGQNVTLSCEQNLNHDAMYWYRQDPGQGLRLIYYSQIVNDFQKGDIAEGYSVSREKKESFPLTVTSAQKNPTAFYLCASSIGATDTQYFGPGTRLTVL.

V is TRBV9 and J is TRBJ1-1; D possibly corresponds to TRBD1 (5 bases). The CDR3 has 15 amino acids. Germline CDR1 and CDR2: SGDLS and YYNGEE. V gave up 2 bases and J gave up 3 bases, with 14 bases separating them. CDR3 residues: CASSVRGDEDTEAFF. The CDR3 nucleotides read TGTGCCAGCAGCGTTCGGGGGGACGAGGACACTGAAGCTTTCTTT.

The V and J genes are TRBV15 and TRBJ1-4; weak D call: TRBD1 (5 bases). This CDR3 has 13 residues. V was clipped by 3 bases and J by 8 bases, with 10 bases between them. Germline V gene data show CDR1 as LNHNV and CDR2 as YYDKDF (reference sequence). This chain's CDR3 is CATSSIHREKLFF. CDR3 DNA sequence: TGTGCCACCAGCAGCATCCACAGGGAAAAACTGTTTTTT.

The genes are TRBV5-1 and TRBJ2-1, with 14 nucleotides matching TRBD2. Germline CDR1 is SGHRS and CDR2 is YFSETQ. This CDR3 spans 15 amino acids. V shed 4 bases and J 10 bases; nucleotides not matched to a gene: 7. The CDR3 loop reads CASSLGTSGSYEQFF. The CDR3 DNA reads TGCGCCAGCAGCCTCGGGACTAGCGGGAGCTACGAGCAGTTCTTC.

J is TRBJ2-5 and V is TRBV2, with 7 positions matching TRBD1. The CDR3 has 13 amino acids. CDR1 and CDR2 from the germline V gene are SNHLY and FYNNEI. V shed 7 bases, J shed 5 bases, and the junction held 7 bases outside the gene matches. The DNA of the CDR3 is TGTGCCAGCAAGGGACAGCCCGGCGAGACCCAGTACTTC. As protein: CASKGQPGETQYF.

The V gene is TRBV7-9, the J gene TRBJ2-5; 8 nucleotides align to TRBD1. From germline, CDR1 is SEHNR and CDR2 FQNEAQ (reference sequence). V dropped 5 bases and J dropped 5; count of bases not matched to a gene: 7. CDR3 size: 14 residues. CDR3 nucleotide sequence: TGTGCCAGCAGCCTGACAGGGGAGGTTGAGACCCAGTACTTC. This translates into CASSLTGEVETQYF.

CDR3 DNA sequence: TGTGCCAGCAGCTTAATCCCACCGGGACAGGGGTTCAATGAGCAGTTCTTC. It translates to CASSLIPPGQGFNEQFF. The chain uses TRBV11-2 and TRBJ2-1, with 10 nucleotides matching TRBD1. Germline CDR1 is SGHAT and CDR2 is FQNNGV. V lost 2 bases and J lost 6; bases outside the gene matches: 10. The CDR3 covers 17 residues.

The table lists this clone with a few counts. This chain connects TRBV30 to TRBJ2-1; no clear D gene. The V and J ends lost 2 bases and 9 bases respectively, with 17 bases between them. Germline CDR1 and CDR2: GTSNPN and SVGIG (reference sequence). The CDR3 is 14 residues long. The CDR3 DNA follows: TGTGCCTGGAGTTCCCTAGACGAGTATGGTGAGCAGTTCTTC. This translates into CAWSSLDEYGEQFF.

The gene calls are TRBV15 and TRBJ2-7, with D perhaps TRBD2 (6 bases). CDR1 and CDR2 from the germline V gene are LNHNV and YYDKDF (reference sequence). The CDR3 is made up of 14 amino acids. V lost 0 bases, J lost 2 bases, and 8 bases lay in between. CDR3 sequence: CATSREGGAYEQYF. CDR3 sequence (DNA): TGTGCCACCAGCAGAGAGGGCGGGGCCTACGAGCAGTACTTC.

The chain recombines TRBV30 with TRBJ2-1; 7 nucleotides agree with TRBD2. This CDR3 region has 13 residues. V lost 0 bases, J lost 12 bases, and 8 bases stayed unmatched. Germline CDR1 reads GTSNPN; CDR2 reads SVGIG (reference sequence). DNA for the CDR3: TGTGCCTGGAGTGTGGGCCAACTAGCGTGGCAGTTCTTC. It codes for CAWSVGQLAWQFF.

This chain links TRBV10-1 with TRBJ2-7; 9 bases are shared with TRBD1. V dropped 4 bases and J dropped 4; count of bases not matched to a gene: 2. Per germline, CDR1 WNHNN and CDR2 SYGVQD (reference sequence). The CDR3 covers 13 residues. The CDR3 bases are TGCGCCAGCAGTGGGGGACAGGGTTACGAGCAGTACTTC. Amino acid sequence: CASSGGQGYEQYF.

The chain recombines TRBV2 with TRBJ2-5; D might be TRBD2 (5 bases). There are 13 residues in the CDR3. Germline-derived CDR1 and CDR2 are SNHLY and FYNNEI. Trimming pared 7 bases from V and 1 base from J, leaving 10 bases between. The CDR3 sequence is CASIRAVQETQYF. The DNA for the CDR3 is TGTGCCAGCATAAGAGCGGTCCAAGAGACCCAGTACTTC.

The chain employs TRBV2 and TRBJ2-1; 9 bases fit TRBD1. Germline CDR1 reads SNHLY; CDR2 reads FYNNEI. This CDR3 has 13 amino acids. V lost 6 bases and J lost 4; bases outside the gene matches: 1. This CDR3 is CASRGTGYNEQFF. DNA of the CDR3: TGTGCCAGCAGGGGGACAGGGTACAATGAGCAGTTCTTC.

The chain joins TRBV7-9 to TRBJ2-5; TRBD1 aligns across 7 bases. Germline-derived CDR1 and CDR2 are SEHNR and FQNEAQ (reference sequence). V was pared by 6 bases and J by 4 bases, with 14 bases of the junction left unmatched. This CDR3 comprises 16 residues. The CDR3 loop is CASRSSEKGASETQYF. In nucleotides, the CDR3 is TGTGCCAGCAGATCTTCTGAGAAGGGGGCGTCAGAGACCCAGTACTTC. Together with reference TRBV7-9 and TRBJ2-5, the CDR3 gives the full variable domain: DTGVSQNPRHKITKRGQNVTFRCDPISEHNRLYWYRQTLGQGPEFLTYFQNEAQLEKSRLLSDRFSAERPKGSFSTLEIQRTEQGDSAMYLCASRSSEKGASETQYFGPGTRLLVL.

The V and J genes are TRBV10-1 and TRBJ2-5; D possibly corresponds to TRBD2 (6 bases). V was shortened by 5 bases and J by 1 base, with 8 bases between the two germline ends. The germline CDR1 and CDR2 sequences are WNHNN and SYGVQD (reference sequence). This CDR3 region has 13 residues. This CDR3 is CASSLSGQETQYF. In nucleotides, the CDR3 is TGCGCCAGCAGTCTTAGCGGCCAAGAGACCCAGTACTTC.

This clone was observed a few times. Relative to the germline gene, one junction end is altered; a read error may explain this. The identical CDR3 is also encoded by other nucleotide sequences in the sample. The chain uses TRBV7-9 and TRBJ1-1; D unresolved. The CDR3 sequence is 11 residues long. Germline V gives CDR1 SEHNR, CDR2 FQNEAQ (reference sequence). CDR3 loop: CASSLATEAFF. The CDR3 coding sequence is TGTGCCAGCAGCTTAGCCACTGAAGCTTTCTTC.

The V and J genes are TRBV5-8 and TRBJ1-5; 7 bases fit TRBD1. V gave up 3 bases and J gave up 2 bases; unmatched junction bases: 5. Germline CDR1 SGHTS, CDR2 YDEGEE. The CDR3 is 15 residues long. The CDR3 DNA sequence: TGTGCCAGCAGCTCCACAGGGGACGGCAATCAGCCCCAGCATTTT. It yields the protein CASSSTGDGNQPQHF.

The chain recombines TRBV30 with TRBJ1-4; D ambiguous. CDR1 and CDR2 from the germline V gene are GTSNPN and SVGIG (reference sequence). Trimming removed 4 bases from V and 8 bases from J, with 17 bases in between. The CDR3 is 14 residues long. This chain's CDR3 is CAWTESLAGEKLFF. The CDR3 coding sequence is TGTGCCTGGACCGAGAGTCTAGCCGGGGAAAAACTGTTTTTT.

This clone was recorded only once. The chain is built from TRBV2 and TRBJ1-5, with 9 nucleotides matching TRBD1. Trimming removed 9 bases from V and 9 bases from J; junction bases left unmatched: 9. The CDR3 is 13 amino acids. Germline CDR1 and CDR2: SNHLY and FYNNEI. In DNA, the CDR3 is TGTGCCAGTAACAGGGGGCTCTCCGCGCCCCAGCATTTT. This gives the protein CASNRGLSAPQHF.